The rows below give T cell receptor beta chains drawn from one sample of a study of CD8+ T cells in alopecia areata. Clones were read by immunoSEQ multiplex PCR, and TCRdb kept only the in-frame ones, dropping some. The profile covers about 99,000 clones, with 85% to 90% appearing a single time and over 8.5% taken by the ten largest. Source: CD8+ T cells sorted from blood, taken at approximately week 30, from a patient treated with tofacitinib. Every receptor here comes from a human donor with alopecia areata. The CDR3 runs from the conserved cysteine through the conserved F or W. A D gene is named only where the DNA matches it firmly. The size of a clone is reported for some rows only, either as once, few or many, or as a class for expanded clones.

D gene	CDR3 length	V gene	J gene	clone size	CDR3 DNA	CDR3 protein
NA	13	TRBV14	TRBJ2-3	NA	TGTGCCAGCAGCCGGGGGGTCACAGATACGCAGTATTTT	CASSRGVTDTQYF
NA	12	TRBV7-9	TRBJ2-1	NA	TGTGCCAGCAGCCCGGACAACAATGAGCAGTTCTTC	CASSPDNNEQFF
NA	15	TRBV6-4	TRBJ2-2	NA	TGTGCCAGCAGTCAGGACATCGCGAACACCGGGGAGCTGTTTTTT	CASSQDIANTGELFF
TRBD1	11	TRBV9	TRBJ1-2	NA	TGTGCCAGCAGCGCCGGACAGGCTAAAACCTTC	CASSAGQAKTF
TRBD2	18	TRBV9	TRBJ2-1	NA	TGTGCCAGCAGCGTAGCCGGCCAGCGGGAGGGCCGCTACAATGAGCAGTTCTTC	CASSVAGQREGRYNEQFF
TRBD1	14	TRBV6-5	TRBJ1-2	NA	TGTGCCAGCAGTCGACAGGGCGGTCGTTATGGCTACACCTTC	CASSRQGGRYGYTF
TRBD1	19	TRBV23-1	TRBJ2-3	once	TGCGCCAGCAGTCAACCCACCATGCTACAGGGGCGAAGCACAGATACGCAGTATTTT	CASSQPTMLQGRSTDTQYF
TRBD1	15	TRBV23-1	TRBJ2-5	NA	TGCGCCAGCAGTCAAGATCGACAGGGGAATGAGACCCAGTACTTC	CASSQDRQGNETQYF
TRBD2	17	TRBV14	TRBJ2-7	NA	TGTGCCAGCAGCCACACCGGGGGAGGGGACGGTTCCTACGAGCAGTACTTC	CASSHTGGGDGSYEQYF
TRBD1	14	TRBV6-1	TRBJ1-1	NA	TGTGCCAGGCTTCCGACAGGGCCCAATGTTGAAGCTTTCTTT	CARLPTGPNVEAFF
TRBD1	16	TRBV5-1	TRBJ2-2	NA	TGCGCCAGCAGCTCGGGGACAGGGGCCGACACCGGGGAGCTGTTTTTT	CASSSGTGADTGELFF
TRBD1	15	TRBV7-9	TRBJ2-7	NA	TGTGCCAGCAGCTTAGGACAGGGGGCAACGTACGAGCAGTACTTC	CASSLGQGATYEQYF
TRBD2	18	TRBV9	TRBJ2-3	NA	TGTGCCAGCAGACGATCGACGGGACTAGCACCCTCGGAAGATACGCAGTATTTT	CASRRSTGLAPSEDTQYF
TRBD1	14	TRBV6-5	TRBJ2-7	NA	TGTGCCAGCAGAGGGGGACAGGGGGCTTACGAGCAGTACTTC	CASRGGQGAYEQYF
TRBD2	15	TRBV27	TRBJ2-7	NA	TGTGCCAGCAGTTTATCTGCGGGGGGAAACCACGAGCAGTACTTC	CASSLSAGGNHEQYF
TRBD1	17	TRBV19	TRBJ2-4	few	TGTGCCAGTAGTGATCTCGTGACAGGGTTTGCCAAAAACATTCAGTACTTC	CASSDLVTGFAKNIQYF